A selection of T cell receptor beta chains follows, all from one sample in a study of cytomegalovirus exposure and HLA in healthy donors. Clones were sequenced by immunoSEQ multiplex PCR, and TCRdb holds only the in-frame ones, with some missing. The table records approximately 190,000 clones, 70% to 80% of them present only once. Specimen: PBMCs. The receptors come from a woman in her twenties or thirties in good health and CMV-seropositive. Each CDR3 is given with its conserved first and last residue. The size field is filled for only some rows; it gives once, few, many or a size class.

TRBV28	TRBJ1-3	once	CASSAGGMGNTIYF
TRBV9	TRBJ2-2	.	CASRAAANTGELFF
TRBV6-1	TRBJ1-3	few	CASSPLGNTIYF
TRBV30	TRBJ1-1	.	CAWSPDRAVEAFF
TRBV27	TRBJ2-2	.	CASSLSWQGKNTGELFF
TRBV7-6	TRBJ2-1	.	CASSRRPDRVDEQFF
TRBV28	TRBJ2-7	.	CASTRGPSSYEQYF
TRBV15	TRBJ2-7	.	CATSRVRGGTGVYEQYF
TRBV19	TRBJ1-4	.	CASRNRALSEKLFF
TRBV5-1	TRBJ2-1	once	CASSPEGAASYNEQFF
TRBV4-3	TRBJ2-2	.	CASSQVTGSRDTGELFF
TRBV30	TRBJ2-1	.	CAWSSVWYEQFF
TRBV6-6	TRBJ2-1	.	CASSPAHSEGEQFF
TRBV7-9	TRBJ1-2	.	CSSSLQEVGGYTF
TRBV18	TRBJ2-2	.	CASSNSVSTGELFF
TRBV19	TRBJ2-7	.	CASSISPGGGRRPYEQYF
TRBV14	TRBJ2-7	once	CASRTNGRGEQYF
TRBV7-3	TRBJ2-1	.	CASSTAGSSYNEQFF